This T cell receptor (beta chain) derives from a study of neurological immune-mediated disorders. In TCRdb, the 5' RACE reads were re-called with MiXCR into one record per CDR3 protein. Of around 100,000 distinct CDR3 sequences listed, under 14% are singletons. CDR3 length: 15 residues. Specified time point: longitudinal time-point 3. This clonotype was observed at least ten times. The sample consisted of PBMCs. This clonotype was obtained from a female donor with HTLV-1-associated myelopathy (HAM/TSP). The chain recombines TRBV21-1 with TRBJ1-4; TRBD1 is the table's D call, not checked against the DNA. TRBV21-1 is a listed pseudogene. The CDR3 DNA sequence: TGTGCCAGCAGCAAATCCGGGGGCGCGATCGAAAAACTGTTTTTT. As protein: CASSKSGGAIEKLFF.